This passage covers 9 T cell receptor beta chains from one sample sequenced in a study of blood T cell repertoires in COVID-19. Assay used: immunoSEQ multiplex PCR; TCRdb lists only in-frame clones, some missing. The sample shows under 200,000 clones, around 87% of them seen only once. Sequences were obtained from peripheral blood. These receptor sequences come from a woman aged 70-85 years with COVID-19, enrolled during active disease.

The V call is TRBV6-1, the J call TRBJ1-1, with D perhaps matching TRBD1 (5 bases). The V end lost 3 bases, the J end lost 4 bases, and 18 bases lay between the germline ends. The CDR3 spans 16 residues. Germline V lookup: CDR1 MNHNS, CDR2 SASEGT. Here the CDR3 reads CASSESLPGTGTEAFF. DNA of the CDR3: TGTGCCAGCAGTGAGAGTCTACCGGGGACTGGCACTGAAGCTTTCTTT.

This clone has just one count. The chain recombines TRBV5-1 with TRBJ2-4; TRBD2 agrees at 10 bases. CDR1 is SGHRS and CDR2 is YFSETQ in the germline V gene. This CDR3 comprises 13 residues. The ends lost 4 bases at V and 7 bases at J; junction bases unmatched: 2. The CDR3 region is CASSLGLANIQYF. CDR3 DNA: TGCGCCAGCAGCCTGGGACTAGCGAACATTCAGTACTTC.

The chain's CDR3 is CASSRSDKGFEAFF. CDR3 coding DNA: TGTGCCAGCAGCCGGTCGGACAAGGGCTTTGAAGCTTTCTTT. This chain uses TRBV4-2 with TRBJ1-1; maybe TRBD1 (5 bases). The CDR3 totals 14 residues. Trimming left V 4 bases short and J 7 bases short, with 16 bases between. Germline lookup yields CDR1 LGHNA and CDR2 YNFKEQ.

As regards this clone: The conserved phenylalanine or tryptophan normally closing the CDR3 is absent here, so this likely arose from a read error. It is unclear where the CDR3 begins or ends on the DNA, so no DNA is shown, and the CDR3 is as TCRdb lists it. V gene TRBV7-3 combines with J gene TRBJ2-7; TRBD2, as called in the table, went unchecked against the DNA. The germline gives CDR1 SGHTA, CDR2 FQGTGA. Including both end residues, the CDR3 is 10 amino acids long. The CDR3 loop is CASSLCHRVD.

The V and J genes are TRBV2 and TRBJ2-5; 12 bases are shared with TRBD2. Per germline, CDR1 SNHLY and CDR2 FYNNEI. Trimming removed 8 bases from V and 6 bases from J; junction bases left unmatched: 10. This CDR3 is built from 15 residues. The CDR3 here is CASGSTSGGGKTQYF. Here the CDR3 DNA reads TGTGCCAGCGGCTCGACTAGCGGGGGCGGGAAGACCCAGTACTTC.

The chain combines TRBV6-5 with TRBJ1-2; tentative D call: TRBD1 (5 bases). V was pared by 2 bases and J by 8 bases, with 12 bases between. The CDR3 is 13 residues long. The germline V gene encodes CDR1 MNHEY and CDR2 SVGAGI. The CDR3 here is CASSYAGLPGYTF. CDR3 in DNA: TGTGCCAGCAGTTACGCGGGACTTCCGGGCTACACCTTC.

The chain links TRBV18 to TRBJ2-1; TRBD2 might be the D (5 bases). This CDR3 region has 13 residues. The ends were cut back, 4 bases at V and 5 bases at J, with 9 bases in the middle. Germline V gives CDR1 KGHSH, CDR2 LQKENI. CDR3 region: CASSRLRDNEQFF. As DNA, the CDR3 is TGTGCCAGCTCACGTTTGAGGGACAATGAGCAGTTCTTC. Looking up the rest from reference TRBV18 and TRBJ2-1 gives the full variable domain: NAGVMQNPRHLVRRRGQEARLRCSPMKGHSHVYWYRQLPEEGLKFMVYLQKENIIDESGMPKERFSAEFPKEGPSILRIQQVVRGDSAAYFCASSRLRDNEQFFGPGTRLTVL.

The genes are TRBV10-3 and TRBJ2-3; 7 positions match TRBD2. Per germline, CDR1 ENHRY and CDR2 SYGVKD. This CDR3 spans 14 amino acids. With 6 bases clipped from V and 5 bases from J, the junction kept 8 bases outside the gene matches. Here the CDR3 reads CAIRSSGVEDTQYF. DNA of the CDR3: TGTGCCATCAGGTCCAGCGGGGTGGAAGATACGCAGTATTTT.

The sample holds one count of this clone. This chain links TRBV19 with TRBJ1-5; D is unclear. CDR1 is LNHDA, CDR2 SQIVND, per germline (reference sequence). This CDR3 has 14 residues. Trimming took 8 bases from V and 0 from J, leaving 11 bases between them. CDR3 sequence: CASCPGGSNQPQHF. As DNA, the CDR3 is TGTGCCAGTTGCCCAGGAGGTAGCAATCAGCCCCAGCATTTT.